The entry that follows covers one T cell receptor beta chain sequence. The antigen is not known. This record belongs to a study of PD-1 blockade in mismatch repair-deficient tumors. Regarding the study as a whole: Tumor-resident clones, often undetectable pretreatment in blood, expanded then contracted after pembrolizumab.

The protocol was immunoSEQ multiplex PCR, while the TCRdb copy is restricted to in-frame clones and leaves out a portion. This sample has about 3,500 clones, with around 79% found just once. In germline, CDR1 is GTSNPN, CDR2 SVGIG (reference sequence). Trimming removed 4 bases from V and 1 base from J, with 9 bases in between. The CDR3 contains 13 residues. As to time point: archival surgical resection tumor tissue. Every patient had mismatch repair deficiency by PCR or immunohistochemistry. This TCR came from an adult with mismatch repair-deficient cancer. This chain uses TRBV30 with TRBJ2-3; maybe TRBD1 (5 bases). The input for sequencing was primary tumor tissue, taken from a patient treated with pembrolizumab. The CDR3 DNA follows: TGTGCCTGGACAGGGAAAGGCACAGATACGCAGTATTTT. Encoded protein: CAWTGKGTDTQYF.